Listed below are T cell receptor beta chains from one sample, sequenced in a study of shared clonotypes between healthy human individuals. Libraries were prepared by immunoSEQ multiplex PCR; TCRdb keeps only in-frame clonotypes and omits some of them. Here the sample spans about 2 million clones, just under 95% being singletons. The source material was naive CD8+ T cells sorted from blood. These TCRs come from a man in his late teens or twenties in good health. The CDR3 runs from the conserved cysteine through the conserved F or W. A D gene is named only where the DNA matches it firmly. For some rows the clone size is stated as once, few or many, or as a class when expanded; others skip it.

size	V	J	D	CDR3	DNA
.	TRBV4-1	TRBJ2-1	TRBD2	CASSPGLLAGGPHEQFF	TGCGCCAGCAGCCCAGGCCTCCTAGCGGGGGGGCCCCATGAGCAGTTCTTC
.	TRBV29-1	TRBJ2-7	.	CSVEVESSYEQYF	TGCAGCGTTGAGGTTGAAAGCTCCTACGAGCAGTACTTC
.	TRBV19	TRBJ2-7	.	CASSIFLFSYEQYF	TGTGCCAGTAGTATCTTCCTATTCTCCTACGAGCAGTACTTC
.	TRBV2	TRBJ2-7	TRBD2	CASAGLSGILFSSYEQYF	TGTGCCAGCGCTGGACTGAGCGGGATACTGTTCTCCTCCTACGAGCAGTACTTC
.	TRBV29-1	TRBJ1-1	.	CSVEQIEAFF	TGCAGCGTTGAACAAATCGAAGCTTTCTTT
.	TRBV2	TRBJ1-5	.	CASSERRGADQPQHF	TGTGCCAGCAGTGAAAGGCGGGGCGCCGACCAGCCCCAGCATTTT
.	TRBV7-9	TRBJ2-7	TRBD1	CASSITTGTGSAEQYF	TGTGCCAGCAGCATTACCACCGGGACAGGGTCCGCCGAGCAGTACTTC
.	TRBV27	TRBJ2-1	.	CASTPGAQVNNEQFF	TGTGCCAGCACCCCTGGGGCCCAGGTCAACAATGAGCAGTTCTTC
.	TRBV5-1	TRBJ2-1	.	CASSLEEPSYNEQFF	TGCGCCAGCAGCTTGGAGGAACCCTCCTACAATGAGCAGTTCTTC
.	TRBV9	TRBJ2-3	.	CASSGGPDTQYF	TGTGCCAGCAGCGGCGGACCAGATACGCAGTATTTT
.	TRBV11-2	TRBJ2-2	.	CASSTPYSVTGELFF	TGTGCCAGCAGCACCCCGTATAGCGTGACCGGGGAGCTGTTTTTT
.	TRBV5-4	TRBJ2-5	.	CASSFSGETQYF	TGTGCCAGCAGCTTTTCCGGGGAGACCCAGTACTTC
.	TRBV4-3	TRBJ2-1	TRBD2	CASSLLAGAYNEQFF	TGCGCCAGCAGCCTCCTAGCGGGAGCCTACAATGAGCAGTTCTTC
.	TRBV6-5	TRBJ1-2	TRBD1	CASSSLGTGDYGYTF	TGTGCCAGCAGTTCCCTCGGGACAGGGGACTATGGCTACACCTTC
.	TRBV10-3	TRBJ1-1	.	CAITRDAGAEAFF	TGTGCCATCACCCGGGACGCGGGGGCTGAAGCTTTCTTT
once	TRBV7-9	TRBJ2-7	TRBD1	CASSPGDRVEQYF	TGTGCCAGCAGCCCGGGGGACAGGGTCGAGCAGTACTTC
.	TRBV25-1	TRBJ2-2	.	CASSEYGAAPFF	TGTGCCAGCAGTGAATATGGGGCGGCTCCGTTTTTT
.	TRBV5-1	TRBJ1-4	.	CASSLVAGSDLFF	TGCGCCAGCAGCTTGGTAGCGGGGTCGGACCTGTTTTTT
.	TRBV7-8	TRBJ2-5	TRBD2	CASSLYLAGYQETQYF	TGTGCCAGCAGCTTATACCTAGCGGGGTACCAAGAGACCCAGTACTTC
.	TRBV9	TRBJ1-3	.	CASSGGNTIYF	TGTGCCAGCAGCGGCGGAAACACCATATATTTT
.	TRBV30	TRBJ2-7	TRBD2	CAWEWTGGNEQYF	TGTGCCTGGGAGTGGACGGGAGGAAACGAGCAGTACTTC
.	TRBV2	TRBJ2-1	.	CASSEWSSNEQFF	TGTGCCAGCAGTGAATGGAGTAGCAATGAGCAGTTCTTC
few	TRBV30	TRBJ2-3	.	CAWSVTDTQYF	TGTGCCTGGAGTGTAACAGATACGCAGTATTTT
.	TRBV9	TRBJ2-2	.	CASGGSAGELFF	TGTGCCAGCGGGGGATCGGCCGGGGAGCTGTTTTTT
.	TRBV5-4	TRBJ2-7	.	CASSSGLTAYEQYF	TGTGCCAGCAGCTCCGGACTAACCGCCTACGAGCAGTACTTC
.	TRBV7-9	TRBJ2-3	.	CASSPSAAGWDTQYF	TGTGCCAGCAGCCCTAGCGCCGCGGGCTGGGATACGCAGTATTTT
.	TRBV27	TRBJ2-7	.	CASSPNPTSGTYSSYEQYF	TGTGCCAGCAGTCCGAATCCTACTTCCGGGACTTATTCCTCCTACGAGCAGTACTTC
.	TRBV5-1	TRBJ2-6	.	CASSLERGTGANVLTF	TGCGCCAGCAGCTTGGAAAGGGGAACTGGGGCCAACGTCCTGACTTTC
.	TRBV11-2	TRBJ2-7	TRBD1	CASSFLLGQGAPYEQYF	TGTGCCAGCAGCTTTTTATTGGGACAGGGGGCACCCTACGAGCAGTACTTC
.	TRBV19	TRBJ1-1	.	CASSKEDGLNTEAFF	TGTGCCAGTAGCAAAGAAGACGGATTGAACACTGAAGCTTTCTTT
.	TRBV6-1	TRBJ1-1	.	CASSEPGWNTEAFF	TGTGCCAGCAGTGAACCGGGCTGGAACACTGAAGCTTTCTTT
.	TRBV30	TRBJ2-1	.	CAWSDIGTRGEQFF	TGTGCCTGGAGTGACATTGGCACCAGGGGTGAGCAGTTCTTC
.	TRBV6-1	TRBJ2-7	.	CASGQDRPYEQYF	TGTGCCAGCGGTCAGGACAGACCCTACGAGCAGTACTTC
.	TRBV7-2	TRBJ2-4	.	CASSYTHRDQNIQYF	TGTGCCAGCAGCTATACGCACAGGGACCAAAACATTCAGTACTTC
.	TRBV5-1	TRBJ1-1	TRBD1	CASSLDRGRTEAFF	TGCGCCAGCAGCTTGGACAGGGGTCGGACTGAAGCTTTCTTT
.	TRBV10-3	TRBJ2-7	TRBD2	CAISDPGLAGAYEQYF	TGTGCCATCAGTGACCCGGGACTAGCGGGGGCCTACGAGCAGTACTTC